This T cell receptor beta chain was retrieved from a study of blood T cell repertoires in COVID-19. CDR1 SGHAT and CDR2 FQNNGV come from the germline V gene. This CDR3 is 13 amino acids long. The V end was cut by 4 bases, the J end by 2 bases, with 8 bases between. Per the authors' pipeline: It was from reference gene primer amplification that nucleated cell counts were estimated. Sequencing was performed with immunoSEQ multiplex PCR; in TCRdb, only in-frame clones are kept and a portion is missing. The V and J calls and clone size are taken from that table; D and trimming were inferred from the DNA. The sample shows approximately 53,000 clones, about 89% of them seen only once.

The sequencing input was peripheral blood. The sequence was collected from a human donor in a cohort sampled during active COVID-19. The V and J genes are TRBV11-2 and TRBJ2-5, with D possibly matching TRBD1 (6 bases). In nucleotides, the CDR3 is TGTGCCAGCAGCTGGACAGCGCAAGAGACCCAGTACTTC. This gives the protein CASSWTAQETQYF.